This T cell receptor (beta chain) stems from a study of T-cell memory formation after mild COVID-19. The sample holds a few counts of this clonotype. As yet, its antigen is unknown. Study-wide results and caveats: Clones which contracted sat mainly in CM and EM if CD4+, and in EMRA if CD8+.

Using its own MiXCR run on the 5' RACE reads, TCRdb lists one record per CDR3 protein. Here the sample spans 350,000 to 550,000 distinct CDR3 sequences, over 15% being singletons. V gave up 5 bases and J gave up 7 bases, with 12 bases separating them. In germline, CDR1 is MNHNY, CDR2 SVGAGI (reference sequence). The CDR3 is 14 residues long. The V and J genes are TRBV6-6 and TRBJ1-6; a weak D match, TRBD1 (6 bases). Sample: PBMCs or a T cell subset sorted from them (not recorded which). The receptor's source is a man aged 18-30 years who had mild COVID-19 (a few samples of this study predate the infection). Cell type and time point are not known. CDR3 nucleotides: TGTGCCAGCAGTCCTGGGGGGCTGAATTCACCCCTCCACTTT. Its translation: CASSPGGLNSPLHF.